The text below deals with one T cell receptor beta chain. Its antigen is undetermined. Produced via immunoSEQ multiplex PCR; TCRdb's table is partial and in-frame only. The sample carries tens of thousands of clones, roughly 90% recorded once. The entry originates in a study of graft-versus-host responses after intestinal transplantation. Looking at the study overall: Each recipient received anti-thymocyte globulin induction, then tacrolimus and steroids for about 3 years. The study's findings and limits: Marrow from the recipient contained GvH clones, some of which had appeared first in ileum or blood. With peak circulating GvH clone levels came an association with early post-transplant HvG declines. Patients with graft-donor T cell macrochimerism had high graft-versus-host to host-versus-graft clonal ratios in allografts.

The CDR3 runs 14 residues. The V end was cut by 7 bases, the J end by 3 bases, with 15 bases between. From germline, CDR1 is MNHEY and CDR2 SVGAGI. The TCR was taken from a human donor who received an intestinal transplant. The material was unstimulated CD4+ T cells sorted from spleen or lymph node cells, obtained before intestinal transplant. The gene calls are TRBV6-5 and TRBJ1-1; possibly TRBD1 for D (6 bases). The CDR3 DNA reads as TGTGCCAGCACGATTGGGGGGGCGGACACTGAAGCTTTCTTT. Its protein product is CASTIGGADTEAFF.